Described below is a single TCR beta chain sequence and its context. Its antigen remains unknown. Peripheral blood genomic DNA, not sorted cells or RNA, was the template. A mixed TRB-A/B primer pool amplified rearranged TRB by multiplex touch-down PCR. TCRdb recomputed calls from the multiplex PCR reads with MiXCR, one row per CDR3 protein. The sample contains roughly 8,300 distinct CDR3 sequences, around a third of which appear only once. This sample is drawn from a study of T cell repertoires in aging, cancer and after chemotherapy. Overall study results and limits: Compared with age-matched healthy donors, untreated hematological or solid cancer patients showed higher blood TCR clonality.

The source material was blood. The source is a human donor in good health.

The CDR3 reads CASSDGATQYF. The CDR3 DNA reads as TGTGCCAGCAGTGACGGGGCTACGCAGTATTTT. This rearrangement joins TRBV6-4 to TRBJ2-3; a weak D match, TRBD1 (5 bases). V lost 2 bases to trimming and J lost 8 bases, with 5 bases between them. This CDR3 region has 11 residues. Germline CDR1 MRHNA, CDR2 SNTAGT.